Described below is a single T cell receptor (beta chain) sequence and its context. This clonotype has ten or more counts. What this receptor recognizes is not known. Per-base quality was not reported, and no clone a single base away is much larger than it. Sequenced using an Illumina NovaSeq 6000. cDNA libraries for TCRalpha and TCRbeta were prepared by 5'RACE using constant-segment primers, with sample barcodes and unique molecular identifiers added. RNA was extracted from every sample with Trizol reagent. The libraries were amplified in two PCR steps, and the second step added a second sample barcode and Illumina TruSeq adapters. Libraries were sequenced on an Illumina NovaSeq with 2 x 150 bp paired-end reads. The study's processing was this. With migec v1.2.7, reads were demultiplexed and then collapsed into UMI-guided consensus sequences. Using mixcr v2.1.11, UMI consensuses were aligned to TRA and TRB V and J templates and then assembled into clonotypes. A clonotype was counted as expanded or contracted only if both edgeR and NoisET called the change significant, with noise models trained on biological replicates. edgeR calls used a false discovery rate-adjusted p below 0.01 and a log2 fold-change threshold of 1. As an exploratory analysis of dynamics, PCA with hierarchical clustering was applied to max-normalized trajectories of the 1000 most abundant clonotypes. Each responding clone was given a CD4 or CD8 phenotype based on the CD4+ and CD8+ repertoires, which had been sequenced separately. TCRdb cleaned the public reads at Q25 with fastp, built clones with MiXCR and kept in-frame beta chains. Rows merge per CDR3 protein into single entries with the most common DNA and genes. The V and J calls shown here were made by TCRdb, not taken from the authors' results. This sample comprises approximately 260,000 distinct CDR3 sequences, 16% of them detected only once. Approximately 3.6% of the sample is taken by the ten largest.

PBMCs were isolated by Ficoll-Paque density gradient centrifugation. This sample is drawn from a study of T-cell memory formation after mild COVID-19 (dated by TCRdb to about 2021). At the level of the whole study: Most TCR sequence clusters were specific to one of the two donors. In a couple of donors, T-cell clones that expanded and contracted after mild COVID-19 were tracked by sequencing TCRalpha and TCRbeta repertoires over time. Two young, previously healthy adult volunteers, one female and one male, were included in the cohort.

Broad study findings and their caveats: Clones that contracted from day 15 to 85 showed balanced CD4/CD8 phenotypes, whereas a second wave of clones that expanded from day 15 to 37 leaned towards CD4+. Some responding clones were detected in pre-infection memory, suggesting pre-existing cross-reactive memory T cells joined the SARS-CoV-2 response. The study covered only a couple of mild cases, and larger cohorts including severe cases with pre-infection samples were considered necessary. The second-wave clones that peaked on day 37 were not confirmed to be SARS-CoV-2 specific. Contracting CD4+ clones turned up mainly in the CM and EM memory subsets, whereas EMRA was where CD8+ clones were enriched.

Sequenced material: PBMCs or a T cell subset sorted from them (not recorded which). The receptor comes from a man aged 18 to 35 who had mild COVID-19 (a few samples of this study predate the infection). The sample titles of this study are shuffled in the database, so cell type and time point are left out; the donor was told from shared clones.

The nucleotides read TGCGCCAGCAGCTTGGGAGGGGCCAAAAACATTCAGTACTTC. Translation gives CASSLGGAKNIQYF. The chain was built from TRBV5-1 and TRBJ2-4, with TRBD2 perhaps the D gene, on 5 matching bases. From the cysteine through the phenylalanine, the CDR3 covers 14 amino acids. CDR3 DNA only is kept here, 42 bases in frame from base 1. V lost 0 bases and J lost 1 base; the stretch between them is 5 bases long. Sequences SGHRS (CDR1) and YFSETQ (CDR2) are obtained from the germline V gene.